The present entry profiles one TCR beta chain with its context. The antigen is unknown. V was trimmed by 1 base and J by 3 bases, leaving 10 bases between them. Per the germline V gene, CDR1 is SGDLS and CDR2 is YYNGEE. The CDR3 extends over 14 amino acids. The PCR had 60 Vbeta and 13 Jbeta primers. Assay used: immunoSEQ multiplex PCR; TCRdb lists only in-frame clones, some missing. Its listing shows some 130,000 clones. The data stem from a study of cytomegalovirus exposure and HLA in healthy donors. Study details: A data release that came early held roughly 85 million unique TCRs from HLA-typed donors.

Overall study findings and caveats: Per published accounts, TCR beta sequences correctly predicted the HLA-A and HLA-B alleles of most subjects. Most TCRs appeared rarely, but some public TCRs recurred in many donors. Previous analysis showed most TCR beta V segments were productive about 90% or about 30% of the time.

This chain links TRBV9 with TRBJ1-1; unclear D gene. The TCR originated in a woman aged 40 to 49 in good health and CMV-seropositive. The specimen was PBMCs. DNA of the CDR3: TGTGCCAGCAGCGTAAGTGGGCCAGACACTGAAGCTTTCTTT. Amino acids: CASSVSGPDTEAFF.